A selection of T cell receptor beta chains follows, all from one sample in a study of shared clonotypes between healthy human individuals. Sequencing was performed with immunoSEQ multiplex PCR; in TCRdb, only in-frame clones are kept and a portion is missing. This table holds about 480,000 clones, nearly 80% found once. Sequenced: PBMCs. The receptors were gathered from a woman aged 40 to 50 in good health. Some clones in this sample may be carry-over from other donors' samples. Both conserved end residues are part of each CDR3. Size values are once, few and many counts, or a class for expanded clones, and some rows have none.

clone_size: once
j_call: TRBJ1-2
v_call: TRBV30
cdr3_aa: CAWSLGGANYGYTF

clone_size: .
j_call: TRBJ1-4
v_call: TRBV19
cdr3_aa: CASSTTGGNEKLFF

clone_size: .
j_call: TRBJ1-5
v_call: TRBV27
cdr3_aa: CASSLLGVNQPQHF

clone_size: .
j_call: TRBJ2-7
v_call: TRBV18
cdr3_aa: CASSPPSRSSYEQYF

clone_size: .
j_call: TRBJ1-5
v_call: TRBV6-6
cdr3_aa: CASRGGQGGNQPQHF

clone_size: once
j_call: TRBJ2-1
v_call: TRBV4-2
cdr3_aa: CASSPLDRDNEQFF

clone_size: .
j_call: TRBJ1-1
v_call: TRBV9
cdr3_aa: CASSVGRGQTEAFF

clone_size: few
j_call: TRBJ1-1
v_call: TRBV6-6
cdr3_aa: CASSWRTEAFF

clone_size: .
j_call: TRBJ2-7
v_call: TRBV10-2
cdr3_aa: CASSEVQGTYEQYF

clone_size: .
j_call: TRBJ2-7
v_call: TRBV19
cdr3_aa: CASSEAVSYEQYF

clone_size: .
j_call: TRBJ2-7
v_call: TRBV28
cdr3_aa: CASSLSGGIHEQYF

clone_size: few
j_call: TRBJ2-1
v_call: TRBV5-1
cdr3_aa: CASSGLAGASNEQFF

clone_size: .
j_call: TRBJ2-3
v_call: TRBV5-1
cdr3_aa: CASSSPTALTSTDTQYF

clone_size: .
j_call: TRBJ2-7
v_call: TRBV5-8
cdr3_aa: CASSLDGDRGSYEQYF